This T cell receptor beta chain was obtained from a study of OX40 agonist ivuxolimab in advanced cancers. This CDR3 has 14 amino acids. Trimming took 10 bases from V and 3 from J, leaving 16 bases between them. Germline V gene data show CDR1 as ENHRY and CDR2 as SYGVKD. Produced via immunoSEQ multiplex PCR; TCRdb's table is partial and in-frame only. The sample holds approximately 72,000 clones, less than 90% seen once. V gene TRBV10-3 combines with J gene TRBJ1-5, with D maybe TRBD1 (5 bases). The receptor was derived from an adult with an advanced solid tumor such as melanoma, head and neck, liver or kidney cancer. The sequencing used CD4+ or CD8+ T cells sorted from blood, collected in a trial of the OX40 agonist ivuxolimab. CDR3 sequence: CATHSQAPNQPQHF. Written as DNA, the CDR3 is TGTGCCACCCACTCACAGGCTCCCAATCAGCCCCAGCATTTT.